This TCR beta chain comes out of a study of control samples from healthy donors and cancer patients. CDR1 and CDR2 (germline): SGDLS, YYNGEE. CDR3 size: 14 residues. V was clipped by 1 base and J by 5 bases, with 7 bases between them. Turning to this clone: Other DNA sequences in the same sample also yield this CDR3.

The table came from immunoSEQ multiplex PCR; TCRdb's copy has only in-frame clones and leaves some out. There are 150,000 or so clones in the sample; about 94% occur only once, and roughly 3.9% lies in the top ten. This clonotype was sampled from a woman in her sixties or seventies in good health. Sample: blood. The chain uses TRBV9 and TRBJ1-6, with D possibly matching TRBD1 (5 bases). As DNA, the CDR3 is TGTGCCAGCAGCGTAACGGGGGATAATTCACCCCTCCACTTT. It is translated as CASSVTGDNSPLHF.